This T cell receptor beta chain stems from a study of T cell responses to AZD1222 COVID-19 vaccine. Study at large: Second-dose timings of about 4 or about 12 weeks were pooled.

Points on this clone: No antigen is known for it.

Some clones are missing from TCRdb's copy, which holds only in-frame ones; the method was immunoSEQ multiplex PCR. The sample records some 64,000 clones, roughly 90% being singletons. The study, taken as a whole, reports: Along spike, vaccine-associated CD4 TCRs were found throughout, with dominance at 160-218 and 743-854. The donor group comprised mostly white British people and more females; the analysis possibly underestimated clonal diversity. Samples come after the peak T cell response, not at day 14.

The CDR3 is 15 residues long. V lost 4 bases, J lost 0 bases, and 5 bases stayed unmatched. Germline values: CDR1 SGHRS, CDR2 YFSETQ. The sample here was peripheral blood, taken on day 0 of AZD1222 vaccination. The sequence was collected from an adult in good health. The rearrangement joins TRBV5-1 to TRBJ2-5; 8 bases are shared with TRBD1. The chain's CDR3 is CASSLRQGNQETQYF. In DNA form, the CDR3 reads TGCGCCAGCAGCCTGCGACAGGGGAACCAAGAGACCCAGTACTTC.